What follows are 4 T cell receptor beta chains derived from one specimen sequenced in a study of beta chain features in type 1 diabetes. Study-wide results and caveats: In all four CD4+ subsets, TCRB CDR3 length was significantly, moderately reduced in type 1 diabetes.

The antigens these receptors bind are not known. Of the isolated RNA, all was reverse transcribed, and so the sequenced material was expressed TCRB transcripts. The method was immunoSEQ multiplex PCR; TCRdb's version includes in-frame clones alone and lacks a portion of them. The sample contains 200,000 to 250,000 clones, roughly 14% of which appear only once. Sequencing used naive CD4+ T cells from blood. The receptors stem from a man aged 25-40 years with type 1 diabetes.

This clone was seen only a few times. V gene TRBV7-9 combines with J gene TRBJ2-4; TRBD1 matches at 11 bases. V shed 5 bases, J shed 8 bases, and the junction held 5 bases outside the gene matches. This CDR3 is 14 amino acids long. From germline, CDR1 is SEHNR and CDR2 FQNEAQ (reference sequence). CDR3 coding DNA: TGTGCCAGCAGCATGGGACAGGGGGGGGACATTCAGTACTTC. It codes for CASSMGQGGDIQYF.

A few counts support this clone. CDR3 amino acids: CASTPRQGAYEQYF. The CDR3, as DNA: TGTGCCAGCACCCCTCGACAGGGCGCCTACGAGCAGTACTTC. The chain has TRBV5-5 and TRBJ2-7, with 7 bases identical to TRBD1. Germline V CDR1 and CDR2: SGHKS, YYEKEE (reference sequence). Trimming cost V 6 bases and J 2 bases; bases outside gene matches: 8. The CDR3 extends over 14 amino acids.

The J gene is TRBJ1-2, the V gene TRBV18; 8 positions match TRBD1. The V segment lost 5 bases and the J segment 8 bases; nucleotides outside the gene matches: 4. The germline CDR1 and CDR2 sequences are KGHSH and LQKENI. There are 12 residues in the CDR3. CDR3 DNA sequence: TGTGCCAGCTCATCGACAGGGGAAGGCTACACCTTC. As protein: CASSSTGEGYTF.

The rearrangement uses TRBV7-6 and TRBJ1-6; no definite D call. CDR1 is SGHVS and CDR2 is FNYEAQ in the germline V gene. This CDR3 contains 14 residues. V lost 3 bases to trimming and J lost 11 bases, with 14 bases between them. CDR3 sequence reads: CASSLTRVLAPLHF. DNA of the CDR3: TGTGCCAGCAGCTTGACGAGGGTTCTGGCACCCCTCCACTTT. Based on the CDR3 plus reference TRBV7-6 and TRBJ1-6, the full variable domain is GAGVSQSPRYKVTKRGQDVALRCDPISGHVSLYWYRQALGQGPEFLTYFNYEAQQDKSGLPNDRFSAERPEGSISTLTIQRTEQRDSAMYRCASSLTRVLAPLHFGNGTRLTVT.